This TCR beta chain was retrieved from a study of blood T cell repertoires in COVID-19. Study-level background: T cells, B-cell-depleted T cells, or PBMCs supplied cDNA or gDNA.

The table came from immunoSEQ multiplex PCR; TCRdb's copy has only in-frame clones and leaves some out. The sample holds about 87,000 clones, 70% to 85% seen once. The CDR3 has 15 residues. Germline lookup yields CDR1 KGHSH and CDR2 LQKENI. The V and J ends lost 5 bases and 5 bases respectively, with 13 bases between them. This chain uses TRBV18 with TRBJ1-6; D may be TRBD1 (5 bases). Sequenced material: peripheral blood. The source of this sequence is a woman between 50 and 59 years old with acute or convalescent COVID-19. This chain's CDR3 is CASSRAGQNNSPLHF. For the CDR3, the DNA is TGTGCCAGCTCAAGGGCAGGGCAGAATAATTCACCCCTCCACTTT.